The sample holds one count of the clone carrying this T cell receptor (beta chain). This sample is part of a study of OX40 agonist ivuxolimab in advanced cancers. Study as a whole: An agonistic human IgG2 monoclonal antibody against OX40 (CD134) was given. Two patients with cutaneous melanoma and one with hepatocellular carcinoma, three in total, showed partial responses.

Only in-frame clones appear in the TCRdb table, and some are missing; sequencing was by immunoSEQ multiplex PCR. The sample lists about 13,000 clones; roughly 69% were seen once. CDR1 and CDR2 (germline): SGHNT, YYREEE (reference sequence). The V end lost 4 bases, the J end lost 11 bases, and 13 bases lay between the germline ends. The CDR3 is made up of 11 amino acids. The TCR originated in an adult with an advanced solid tumor such as melanoma, head and neck, liver or kidney cancer. Here the sequenced sample was CD4+ or CD8+ T cells sorted from blood, taken in a trial of the OX40 agonist ivuxolimab. V usage is TRBV5-4 and J usage is TRBJ2-7; tentative D call: TRBD2 (5 bases). The CDR3 loop reads CASSLGGFKYF. CDR3 bases: TGTGCCAGCAGCCTCGGAGGTTTTAAGTACTTC.